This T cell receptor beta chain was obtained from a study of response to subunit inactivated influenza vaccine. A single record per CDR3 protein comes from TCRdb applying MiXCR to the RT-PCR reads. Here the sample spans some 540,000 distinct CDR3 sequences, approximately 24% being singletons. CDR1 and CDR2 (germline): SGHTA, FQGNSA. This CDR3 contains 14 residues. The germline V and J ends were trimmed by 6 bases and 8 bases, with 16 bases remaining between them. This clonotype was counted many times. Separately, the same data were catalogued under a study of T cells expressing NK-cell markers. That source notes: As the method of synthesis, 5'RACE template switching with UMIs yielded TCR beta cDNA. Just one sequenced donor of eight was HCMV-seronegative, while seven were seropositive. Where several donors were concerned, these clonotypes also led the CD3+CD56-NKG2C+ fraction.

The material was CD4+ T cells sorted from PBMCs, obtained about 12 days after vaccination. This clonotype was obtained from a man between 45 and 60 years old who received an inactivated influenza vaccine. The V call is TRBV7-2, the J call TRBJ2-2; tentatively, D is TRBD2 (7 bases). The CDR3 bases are TGTGCCAGCAGGGACAGCAGCGGGGCTGGGGAGCTGTTTTTT. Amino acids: CASRDSSGAGELFF. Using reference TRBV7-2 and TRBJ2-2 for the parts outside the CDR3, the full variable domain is GAGVSQSPSNKVTEKGKDVELRCDPISGHTALYWYRQSLGQGLEFLIYFQGNSAPDKSGLPSDRFSAERTGGSVSTLTIQRTQQEDSAVYLCASRDSSGAGELFFGEGSRLTVL.